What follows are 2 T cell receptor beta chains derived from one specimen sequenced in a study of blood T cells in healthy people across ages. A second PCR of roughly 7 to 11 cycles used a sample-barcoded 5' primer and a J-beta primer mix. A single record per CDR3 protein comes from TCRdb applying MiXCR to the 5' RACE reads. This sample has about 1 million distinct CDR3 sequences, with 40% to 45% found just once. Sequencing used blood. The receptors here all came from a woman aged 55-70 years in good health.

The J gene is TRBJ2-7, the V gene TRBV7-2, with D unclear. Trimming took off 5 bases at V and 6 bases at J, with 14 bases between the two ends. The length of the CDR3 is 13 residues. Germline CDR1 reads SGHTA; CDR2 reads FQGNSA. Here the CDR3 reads CASSQSYSREQYF. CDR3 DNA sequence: TGTGCCAGCAGCCAATCCTACTCCCGCGAGCAGTACTTC.

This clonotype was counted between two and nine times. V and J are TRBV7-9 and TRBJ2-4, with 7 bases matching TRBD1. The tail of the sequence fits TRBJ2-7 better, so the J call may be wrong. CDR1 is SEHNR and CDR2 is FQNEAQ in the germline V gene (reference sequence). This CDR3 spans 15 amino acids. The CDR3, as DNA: TGTGCCAGCAGCCCCCAGGGACAGCAAAACTTCGAGCAGTACTTC. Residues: CASSPQGQQNFEQYF.